The clone carrying this T cell receptor (beta chain) was counted a single time. Its antigen remains unidentified. This entry belongs to a study of PD-1 blockade in classical Hodgkin lymphoma. Study-wide findings and caveats: Excluded were patients who started nivolumab under 1 year after ASCT, a group that had lower diversity. Newly diagnosed patients had baseline TCR diversity that was reportedly lower than that of healthy donors.

CDR3 length: 12 amino acids. Trimming stripped 1 base from V and 6 bases from J, with 5 bases between. Germline CDR1 reads SGHTA; CDR2 reads FQGNSA. Sequencing used immunoSEQ multiplex PCR; TCRdb keeps in-frame clones, though not all of them. The data show roughly 5,700 clones, with 65% to 85% seen just once and about a tenth held by the top ten. In every patient, relapse followed autologous stem cell transplantation, while exposure to brentuximab vedotin differed. Through magnetic negative selection, CD8+ T cells were separated from PBMCs that had been thawed. The sample consisted of CD8+ T cells from blood, taken at baseline. The clonotype originates from a human donor with classical Hodgkin lymphoma. The genes are TRBV7-2 and TRBJ2-3; D not resolved. The CDR3 loop reads CASSLGPDTQYF. CDR3 nucleotide sequence: TGTGCCAGCAGCTTAGGACCTGATACGCAGTATTTT.